This T cell receptor beta chain was sequenced in a study of T cell responses to AZD1222 COVID-19 vaccine. Germline V gene sequence: CDR1 LNHNV, CDR2 YYDKDF (reference sequence). The CDR3 spans 15 residues. V lost 1 base and J lost 9; bases outside the gene matches: 9. Here immunoSEQ multiplex PCR was the method, and the copy in TCRdb shows in-frame clones only, minus some. The repertoire has under 200,000 clones, roughly nine tenths of them found once; the top ten carry less than 4.5%. The clonotype comes from an adult who received the MenACWY meningococcal vaccine as a control. This specimen consisted of peripheral blood, obtained 28 days after the second dose of the MenACWY control vaccine. The chain combines TRBV15 with TRBJ2-5; 9 bases map to TRBD2. CDR3: CATSRVAGGVGAQYF. CDR3 coding DNA: TGTGCCACCAGCAGAGTGGCGGGAGGGGTTGGGGCCCAGTACTTC.